Listed below are T cell receptor beta chains from one sample, sequenced in a study of cytomegalovirus exposure and HLA in healthy donors. Some clones are missing from TCRdb's copy, which holds only in-frame ones; the method was immunoSEQ multiplex PCR. The sample lists more than 80,000 clones; 65% to 75% were seen once. Sequencing was done on a sample of PBMCs. These receptors all come from a woman in her 70s in good health and CMV-seropositive. Both conserved end residues are part of each CDR3. The D gene is left open where the match is weak. Clone size appears in some rows only: once, few, many, or a class for an expanded clone.

j_gene | len | v_gene | d_gene | abundance | CDR3aa | CDR3nt
TRBJ2-1 | 13 | TRBV7-3 | - | - | CASSLGQMNEQFF | TGTGCCAGCAGCCTCGGACAGATGAATGAGCAGTTCTTC
TRBJ1-6 | 12 | TRBV27 | - | - | CASSQGDSPLHF | TGTGCCAGCAGTCAGGGCGATTCACCCCTCCACTTT
TRBJ1-2 | 14 | TRBV27 | - | - | CASSLSRSHYGYTF | TGTGCCAGCAGTTTATCGAGAAGCCATTATGGCTACACCTTC
TRBJ2-7 | 13 | TRBV5-1 | - | - | CASSLAASYEQYF | TGCGCCAGCAGCTTGGCCGCGAGCTACGAGCAGTACTTC
TRBJ2-2 | 16 | TRBV15 | - | - | CATSRRSGNPFGELFF | TGTGCCACCAGCAGACGTTCAGGGAATCCTTTCGGGGAGCTGTTTTTT
TRBJ2-2 | 14 | TRBV10-3 | - | once | CAISVGTATGGLFF | TGTGCCATCAGTGTTGGGACAGCCACCGGGGGGCTGTTTTTT
TRBJ2-7 | 13 | TRBV30 | - | once | CAWSRAGSYEQYF | TGTGCCTGGAGTCGGGCAGGGTCCTACGAGCAGTACTTC
TRBJ2-1 | 13 | TRBV5-4 | - | - | CASSSLRGGEQFF | TGTGCCAGCAGCTCGCTTCGGGGTGGAGAGCAGTTCTTC
TRBJ2-7 | 13 | TRBV5-6 | - | - | CASSLPHNYEQYF | TGTGCCAGCAGCTTGCCCCACAACTACGAGCAGTACTTC
TRBJ2-1 | 13 | TRBV12-5 | - | - | CASEGLSGNEQFF | TGTGCTAGTGAAGGACTATCGGGCAATGAGCAGTTCTTC
TRBJ1-5 | 15 | TRBV5-1 | TRBD1 | - | CASSPTGEGNQPQHF | TGCGCCAGCAGCCCGACAGGGGAGGGCAATCAGCCCCAGCATTTT
TRBJ2-1 | 16 | TRBV9 | TRBD2 | - | CASSVVAGGPYNEQFF | TGTGCCAGCAGCGTAGTAGCGGGAGGTCCCTACAATGAGCAGTTCTTC
TRBJ1-1 | 13 | TRBV29-1 | - | - | CSVVGGGRVEAFF | TGCAGCGTTGTGGGAGGGGGGAGAGTTGAAGCTTTCTTT
TRBJ2-5 | 16 | TRBV5-4 | TRBD1 | few | CASSLLGTVNGETQYF | TGTGCCAGCAGCTTGTTGGGGACAGTCAACGGGGAGACCCAGTACTTC
TRBJ1-6 | 14 | TRBV7-6 | TRBD1 | few | CASSPDRANSPLHF | TGTGCCAGCAGCCCGGACAGGGCGAATTCACCCCTCCACTTT
TRBJ2-7 | 14 | TRBV7-2 | TRBD1 | - | CASSFTTGDYEQYF | TGTGCCAGCAGCTTTACCACAGGGGACTACGAGCAGTACTTC
TRBJ2-1 | 15 | TRBV4-1 | - | - | CASSQETAAYNEQFF | TGCGCCAGCAGCCAAGAGACTGCCGCTTACAATGAGCAGTTCTTC
TRBJ1-1 | 14 | TRBV7-9 | - | - | CASSFRSMNTEAFF | TGTGCCAGCAGCTTCCGTAGCATGAACACTGAAGCTTTCTTT
TRBJ2-1 | 13 | TRBV9 | - | - | CASSGGAYNEQFF | TGTGCCAGCAGCGGGGGAGCCTACAATGAGCAGTTCTTC
TRBJ1-2 | 14 | TRBV6-1 | - | - | CASSSQNTFDGYTF | TGTGCCAGCAGTTCCCAAAATACTTTTGATGGCTACACCTTC
TRBJ2-5 | 13 | TRBV27 | TRBD1 | once | CASSNRGQDTQYF | TGTGCCAGCAGTAACAGGGGACAAGATACCCAGTACTTC
TRBJ2-7 | 14 | TRBV28 | TRBD2 | few | CASSSTGGSYEQYF | TGTGCCAGCAGTTCCACGGGGGGCTCCTACGAGCAGTACTTC